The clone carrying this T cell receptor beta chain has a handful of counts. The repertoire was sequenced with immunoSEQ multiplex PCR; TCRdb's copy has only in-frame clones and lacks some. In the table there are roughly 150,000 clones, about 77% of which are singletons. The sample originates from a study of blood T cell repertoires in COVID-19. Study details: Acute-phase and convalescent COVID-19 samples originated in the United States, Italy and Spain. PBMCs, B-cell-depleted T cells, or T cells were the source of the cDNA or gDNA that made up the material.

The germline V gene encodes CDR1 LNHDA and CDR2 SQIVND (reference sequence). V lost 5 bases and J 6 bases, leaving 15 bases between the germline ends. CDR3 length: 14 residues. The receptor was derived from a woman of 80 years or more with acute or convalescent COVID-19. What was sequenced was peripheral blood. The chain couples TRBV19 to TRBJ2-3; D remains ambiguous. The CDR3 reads CASSPVNEADTQYF. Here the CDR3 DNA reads TGTGCCAGTAGTCCGGTAAATGAGGCGGATACGCAGTATTTT.